The subject of this entry is one T cell receptor (beta chain). Its specificity is not known. Regarding time point: naive CD8 control sorted from an acute-time-point sample. The data derive from a study of CD8 T cells in acute hepatitis C reinfection. Study-level background: TCRbeta of HCV NS3-1073-specific CD8+ T cells was profiled.

J lost 6 bases, V lost 4 bases, and 12 bases had no gene match. Germline V gene data show CDR1 as SGHRS and CDR2 as YFSETQ. The CDR3 has 15 residues. TCRdb keeps only in-frame clones here, not all; method: immunoSEQ multiplex PCR. The sample records fewer than 40,000 clones, 75% to 90% being singletons. Study findings and constraints: No group differed significantly in the high NS3-1073 repertoire diversity. NS3-1073 specific cells were too rare to sort at chronic follow-up. Regardless of outcome, about a dozen public clonotypes appeared, one using V04-02/J02-02.

The chain joins TRBV5-1 to TRBJ1-1; 7 bases agree with TRBD1. Source material: naive CD8+ T cells from PBMCs. This clonotype originated in a young woman who spontaneously cleared hepatitis C infection. The CDR3 loop reads CASSDPGQHWAEAFF. CDR3 DNA: TGCGCCAGCAGCGATCCGGGACAGCACTGGGCTGAAGCTTTCTTT.